Here is one T cell receptor beta chain with its context. Sequencing used immunoSEQ multiplex PCR; TCRdb keeps in-frame clones, though not all of them. The sample yields fewer than 45,000 clones, roughly four fifths seen once. The entry originates in a study of OX40 agonist ivuxolimab in advanced cancers. The CDR3 is made up of 14 amino acids. Looked up from germline, CDR1 is MGHRA and CDR2 is YSYEKL. Trimming left V 0 bases short and J 8 bases short, with 13 bases between. This sample comprised CD4+ or CD8+ T cells sorted from blood, obtained in a trial of the OX40 agonist ivuxolimab. This clonotype originated in an adult with an advanced solid tumor such as melanoma, head and neck, liver or kidney cancer. This chain links TRBV4-1 with TRBJ1-1; D might be TRBD1 (6 bases). CDR3 in amino acids: CASSQDRGGPEAFF. The DNA for the CDR3 is TGCGCCAGCAGCCAAGATCGTGGGGGGCCAGAAGCTTTCTTT.